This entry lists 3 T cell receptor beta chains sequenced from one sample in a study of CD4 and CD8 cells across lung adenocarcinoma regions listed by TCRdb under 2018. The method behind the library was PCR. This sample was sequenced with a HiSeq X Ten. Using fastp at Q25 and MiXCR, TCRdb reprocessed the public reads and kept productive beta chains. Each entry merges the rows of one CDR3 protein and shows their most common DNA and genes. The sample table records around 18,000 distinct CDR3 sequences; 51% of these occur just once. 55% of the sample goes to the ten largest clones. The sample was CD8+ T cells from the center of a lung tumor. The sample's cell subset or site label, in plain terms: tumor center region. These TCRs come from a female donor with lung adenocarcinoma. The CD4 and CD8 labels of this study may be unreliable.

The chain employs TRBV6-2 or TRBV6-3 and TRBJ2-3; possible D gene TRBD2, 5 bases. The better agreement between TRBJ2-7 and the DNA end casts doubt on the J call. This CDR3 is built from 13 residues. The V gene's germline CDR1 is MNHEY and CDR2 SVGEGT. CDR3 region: CASRASSDNEQYF. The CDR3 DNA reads TGTGCCAGCAGAGCTAGCTCGGATAATGAGCAGTACTTC.

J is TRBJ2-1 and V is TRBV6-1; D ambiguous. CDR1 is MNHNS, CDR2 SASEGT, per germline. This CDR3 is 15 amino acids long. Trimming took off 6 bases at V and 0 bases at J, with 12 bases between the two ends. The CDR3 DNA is TGTGCCAGCAGGGTCCTCCGAAGCTCCTACAATGAGCAGTTCTTC. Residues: CASRVLRSSYNEQFF.

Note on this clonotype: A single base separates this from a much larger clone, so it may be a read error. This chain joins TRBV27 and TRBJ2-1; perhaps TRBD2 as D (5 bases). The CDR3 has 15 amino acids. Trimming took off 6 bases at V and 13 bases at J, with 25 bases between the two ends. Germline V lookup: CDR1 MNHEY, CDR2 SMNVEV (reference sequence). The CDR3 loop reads CASRPTRATGETQFF. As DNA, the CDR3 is TGTGCCAGCAGGCCAACTAGGGCAACCGGAGAGACCCAGTTCTTC.